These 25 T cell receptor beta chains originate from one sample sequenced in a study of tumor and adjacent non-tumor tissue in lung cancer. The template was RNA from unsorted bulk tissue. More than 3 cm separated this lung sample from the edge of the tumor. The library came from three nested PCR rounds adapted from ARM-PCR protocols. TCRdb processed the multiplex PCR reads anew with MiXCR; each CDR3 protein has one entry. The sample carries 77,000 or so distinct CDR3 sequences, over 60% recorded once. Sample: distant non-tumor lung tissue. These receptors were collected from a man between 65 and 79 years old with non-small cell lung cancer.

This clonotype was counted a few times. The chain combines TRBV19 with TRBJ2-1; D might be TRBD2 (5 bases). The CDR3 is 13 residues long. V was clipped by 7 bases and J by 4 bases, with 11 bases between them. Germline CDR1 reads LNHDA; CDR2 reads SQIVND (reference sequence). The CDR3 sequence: CASMRGGYNEQFF. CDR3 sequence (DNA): TGTGCCAGTATGAGAGGAGGATACAATGAGCAGTTCTTC.

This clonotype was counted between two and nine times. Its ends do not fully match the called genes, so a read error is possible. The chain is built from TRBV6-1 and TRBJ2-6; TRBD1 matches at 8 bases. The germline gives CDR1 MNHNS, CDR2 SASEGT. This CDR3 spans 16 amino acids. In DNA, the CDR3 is TGTGTCAGCTCCGGGACAGGCCACTCTGGGGCCAACGTCCTGACTTTC. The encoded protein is CVSSGTGHSGANVLTF.

The CDR3 DNA reads as TGCAGCGCCGTCCCGGGACAGGGAACGAGACTCTATGGCTACACCTTC. Amino acids: CSAVPGQGTRLYGYTF. V gene TRBV29-1 combines with J gene TRBJ1-2; TRBD1 aligns across 9 bases. There are 16 residues in the CDR3. The V gene end was trimmed by 7 bases and the J gene end by 4 bases; junction bases not matched to a gene: 16. The germline V gene encodes CDR1 SQVTM and CDR2 ANQGSEA.

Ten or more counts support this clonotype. The CDR3 nucleotides are TGTGCCAGCAGTTTTGGTGCCCAGTTCTCCTACGAGCAGTACTTC. Protein sequence: CASSFGAQFSYEQYF. The J gene is TRBJ2-7, the V gene TRBV12-3 or TRBV12-4; D is uncertain. Trimming removed 3 bases from V and 0 bases from J, with 12 bases in between. The CDR3 has 15 residues.

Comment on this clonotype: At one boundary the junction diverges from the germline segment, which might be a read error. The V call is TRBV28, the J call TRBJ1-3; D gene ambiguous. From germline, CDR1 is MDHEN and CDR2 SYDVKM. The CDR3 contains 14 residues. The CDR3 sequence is CTSSLRVTGNTIYF. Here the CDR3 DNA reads TGTACCAGCAGTTTAAGGGTTACTGGAAACACCATATATTTT.

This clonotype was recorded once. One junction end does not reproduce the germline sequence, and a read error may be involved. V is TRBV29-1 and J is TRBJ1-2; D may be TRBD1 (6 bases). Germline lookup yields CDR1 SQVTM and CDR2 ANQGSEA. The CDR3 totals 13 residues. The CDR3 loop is CSVGTSKFYGYTF. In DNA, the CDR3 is TGTAGCGTTGGGACAAGTAAATTCTATGGCTACACTTTC.

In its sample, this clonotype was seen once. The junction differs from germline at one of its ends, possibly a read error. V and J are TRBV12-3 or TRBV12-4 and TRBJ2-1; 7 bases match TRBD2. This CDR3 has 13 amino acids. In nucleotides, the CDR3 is TGTGCCAGCAGGACCCCCGGGGGGAATGAGCAGCTCTTC. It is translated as CASRTPGGNEQLF.

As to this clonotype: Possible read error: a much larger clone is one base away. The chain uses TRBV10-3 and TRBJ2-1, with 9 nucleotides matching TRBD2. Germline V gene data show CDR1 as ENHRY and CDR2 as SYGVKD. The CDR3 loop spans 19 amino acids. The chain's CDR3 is CAINELKGSGRTSGNEQFF. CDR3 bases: TGTGCCATCAATGAGCTCAAAGGAAGCGGGAGGACCTCGGGGAATGAGCAGTTCTTC.

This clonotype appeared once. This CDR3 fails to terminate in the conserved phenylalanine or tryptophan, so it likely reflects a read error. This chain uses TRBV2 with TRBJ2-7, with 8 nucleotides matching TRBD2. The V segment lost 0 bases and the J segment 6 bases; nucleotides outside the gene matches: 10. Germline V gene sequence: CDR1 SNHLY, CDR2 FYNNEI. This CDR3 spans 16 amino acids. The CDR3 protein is CASSEAICGGLFEQYI. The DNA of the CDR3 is TGTGCCAGCAGTGAAGCGATCTGCGGGGGGCTATTCGAGCAGTACATC.

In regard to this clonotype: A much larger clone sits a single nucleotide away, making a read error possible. Written as DNA, the CDR3 is TGTGCCAGCAGATCGGAGGGGGGGAACGAGCAGTTCTTC. Its protein is CASRSEGGNEQFF. The chain recombines TRBV6-1 with TRBJ2-1; D may be TRBD2 (7 bases). The V end was cut by 6 bases, the J end by 10 bases, with 16 bases between. The CDR3 is made up of 13 amino acids. CDR1 is MNHNS, CDR2 SASEGT, per germline.

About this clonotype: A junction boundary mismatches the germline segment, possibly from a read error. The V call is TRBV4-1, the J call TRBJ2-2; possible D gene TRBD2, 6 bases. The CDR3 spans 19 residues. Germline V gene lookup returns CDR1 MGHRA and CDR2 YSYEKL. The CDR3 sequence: CAISQVSFWAGSATGELFF. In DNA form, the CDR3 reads TGCGCCATCAGCCAAGTTTCATTTTGGGCGGGGTCAGCCACCGGGGAGCTGTTTTTT.

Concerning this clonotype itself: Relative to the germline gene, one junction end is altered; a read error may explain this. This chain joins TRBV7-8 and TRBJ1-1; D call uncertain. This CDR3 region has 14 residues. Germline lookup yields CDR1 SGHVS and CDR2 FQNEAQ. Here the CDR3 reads CASSLVWGDTGASF. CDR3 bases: TGTGCCAGCAGCTTAGTATGGGGTGACACTGGAGCTTCCTTT.

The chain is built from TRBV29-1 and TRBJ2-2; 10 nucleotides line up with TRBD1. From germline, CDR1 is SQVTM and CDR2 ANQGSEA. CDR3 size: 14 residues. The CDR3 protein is CSMGDRGYIGELFF. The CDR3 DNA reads TGCAGTATGGGGGACAGGGGATACATCGGGGAGCTGTTTTTT.

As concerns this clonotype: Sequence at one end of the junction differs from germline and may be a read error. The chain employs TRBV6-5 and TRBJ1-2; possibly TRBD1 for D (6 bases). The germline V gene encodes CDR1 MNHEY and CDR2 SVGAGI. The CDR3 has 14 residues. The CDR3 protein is CAISYFGGLSDYTF. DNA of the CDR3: TGTGCCATCAGTTATTTTGGGGGCTTGAGTGACTACACCTTC.

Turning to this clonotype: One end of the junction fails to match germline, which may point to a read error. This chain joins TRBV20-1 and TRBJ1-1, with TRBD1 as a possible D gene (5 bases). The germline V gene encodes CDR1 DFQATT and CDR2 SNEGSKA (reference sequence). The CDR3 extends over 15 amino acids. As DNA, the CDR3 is TGCAATGCTAGATCGGGGGGGAATTTGAACACTGAAGCTTTCTTT. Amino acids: CNARSGGNLNTEAFF.

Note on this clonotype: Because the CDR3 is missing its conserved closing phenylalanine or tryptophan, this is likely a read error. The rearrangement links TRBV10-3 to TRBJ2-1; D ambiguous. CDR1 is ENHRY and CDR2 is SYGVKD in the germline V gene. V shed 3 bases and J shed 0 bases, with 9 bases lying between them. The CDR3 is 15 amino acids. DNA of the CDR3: TGTGCCATCAGTGATGCCTCAGGCTCCTACAATGAGCAGTTCCTC. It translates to CAISDASGSYNEQFL.

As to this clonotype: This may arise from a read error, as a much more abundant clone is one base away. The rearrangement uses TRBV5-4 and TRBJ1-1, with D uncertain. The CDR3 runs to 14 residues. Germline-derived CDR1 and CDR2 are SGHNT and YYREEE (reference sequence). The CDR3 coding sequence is TGTGCCAGGAGCTCCAATACTATGAACACTGAAGCTTTCTTT. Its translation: CARSSNTMNTEAFF.

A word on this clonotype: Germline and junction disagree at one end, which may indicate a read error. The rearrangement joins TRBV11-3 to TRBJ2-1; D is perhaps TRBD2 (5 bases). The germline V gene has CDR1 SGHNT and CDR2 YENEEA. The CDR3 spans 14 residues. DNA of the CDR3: TGTGTCAGCAGCTTAAAGCGGAGGTACAATGAGCAGTTCTTC. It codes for CVSSLKRRYNEQFF.

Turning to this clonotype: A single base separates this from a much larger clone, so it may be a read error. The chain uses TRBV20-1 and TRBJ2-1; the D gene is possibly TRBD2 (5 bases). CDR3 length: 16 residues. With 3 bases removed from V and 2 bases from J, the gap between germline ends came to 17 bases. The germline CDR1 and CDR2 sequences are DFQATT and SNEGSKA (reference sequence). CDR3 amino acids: CSASPHGISPYNEQFF. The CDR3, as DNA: TGCAGTGCTAGCCCACACGGGATTTCCCCCTACAATGAGCAGTTCTTC.

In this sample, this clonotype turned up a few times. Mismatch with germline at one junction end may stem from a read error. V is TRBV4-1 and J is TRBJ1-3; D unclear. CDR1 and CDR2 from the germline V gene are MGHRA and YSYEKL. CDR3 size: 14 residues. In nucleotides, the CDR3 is TGCGCCAGCAGCCAACGAGAGTCTGGAAACATCATATATTTT. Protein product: CASSQRESGNIIYF.

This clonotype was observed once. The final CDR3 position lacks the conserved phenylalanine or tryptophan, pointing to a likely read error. The CDR3: CASNPGVGGQFS. The CDR3 bases are TGTGCCAGCAACCCCGGGGTTGGGGGGCAGTTCTCC. The J gene is TRBJ2-1, the V gene TRBV6-1; D might be TRBD1 or TRBD2, each matching 5 bases. Germline V CDR1 and CDR2: MNHNS, SASEGT. The CDR3 covers 12 residues. V lost 7 bases and J lost 12, with 16 bases in between.

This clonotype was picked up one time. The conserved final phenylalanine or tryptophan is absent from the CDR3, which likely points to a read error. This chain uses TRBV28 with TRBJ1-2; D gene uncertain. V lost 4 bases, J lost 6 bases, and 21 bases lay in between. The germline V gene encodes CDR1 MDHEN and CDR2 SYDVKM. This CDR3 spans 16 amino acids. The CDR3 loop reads CASSSTSLLARDGYTV. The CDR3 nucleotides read TGTGCCAGCAGTTCCACCAGTCTTCTCGCTCGGGATGGCTACACCGTC.

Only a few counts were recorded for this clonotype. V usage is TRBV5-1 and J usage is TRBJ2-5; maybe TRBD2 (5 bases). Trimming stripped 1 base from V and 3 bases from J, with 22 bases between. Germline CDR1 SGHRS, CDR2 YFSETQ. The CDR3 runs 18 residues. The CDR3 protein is CASSLLSLGLSGEETQYF. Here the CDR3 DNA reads TGCGCCAGCAGCTTGTTGAGTTTAGGACTTTCTGGGGAAGAGACCCAGTACTTC. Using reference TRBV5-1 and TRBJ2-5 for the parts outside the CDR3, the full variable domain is KAGVTQTPRYLIKTRGQQVTLSCSPISGHRSVSWYQQTPGQGLQFLFEYFSETQRNKGNFPGRFSGRQFSNSRSEMNVSTLELGDSALYLCASSLLSLGLSGEETQYFGPGTRLLVL.

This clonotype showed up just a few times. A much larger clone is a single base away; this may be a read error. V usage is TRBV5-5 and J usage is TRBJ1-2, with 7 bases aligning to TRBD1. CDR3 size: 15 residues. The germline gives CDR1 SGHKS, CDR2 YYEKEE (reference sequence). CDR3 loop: CVSSLTAGGFYGYTF. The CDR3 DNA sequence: TGTGTCAGCAGCTTGACGGCAGGGGGGTTCTATGGCTACACCTTC.

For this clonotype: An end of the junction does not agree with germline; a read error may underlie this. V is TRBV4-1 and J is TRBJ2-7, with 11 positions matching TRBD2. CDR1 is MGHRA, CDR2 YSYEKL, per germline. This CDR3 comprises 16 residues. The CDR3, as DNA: TGCTCCAGCGGCCGGACACTAGCGGGAGAGGGGAACGAGCAGTACTTC. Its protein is CSSGRTLAGEGNEQYF.